Included here is one T cell receptor beta chain sequence, with context. Its antigen is not identified. Germline-derived CDR1 and CDR2 are SGHVS and FQNEAQ. The V end lost 5 bases, the J end lost 2 bases, and 22 bases lay between the germline ends. The CDR3 runs 17 residues. The data were taken from a study of response to subunit inactivated influenza vaccine. TCRdb reprocessed the RT-PCR reads with MiXCR, giving one entry per CDR3 protein. The repertoire has about 800,000 distinct CDR3 sequences, about 20% of them found once; the top ten carry roughly a tenth. The study, taken as a whole, reports: Researchers suggested that each seasonal influenza vaccination recruits few new T cells.

The rearrangement links TRBV7-8 to TRBJ2-7; D possibly corresponds to TRBD1 (6 bases). Specimen: PBMCs from blood, collected roughly 5 days after vaccination. The clonotype was recovered from a man aged 50-60 years who received an inactivated influenza vaccine. The CDR3 reads CASSHKNRADRTYEQYF. The CDR3, as DNA: TGTGCCAGCAGCCACAAAAACAGGGCTGATAGAACCTACGAGCAGTACTTC.